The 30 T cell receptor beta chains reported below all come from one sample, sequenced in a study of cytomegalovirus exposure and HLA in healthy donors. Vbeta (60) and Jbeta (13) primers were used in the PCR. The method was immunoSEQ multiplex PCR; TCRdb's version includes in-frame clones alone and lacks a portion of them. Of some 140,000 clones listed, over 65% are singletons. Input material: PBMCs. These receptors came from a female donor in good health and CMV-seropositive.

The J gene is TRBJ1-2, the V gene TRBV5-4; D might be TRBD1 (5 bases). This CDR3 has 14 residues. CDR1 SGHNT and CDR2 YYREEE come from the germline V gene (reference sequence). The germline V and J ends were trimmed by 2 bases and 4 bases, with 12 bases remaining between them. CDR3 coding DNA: TGTGCCAGCAGCTTTCTCAGGGAAACCTATGGCTACACCTTC. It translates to CASSFLRETYGYTF.

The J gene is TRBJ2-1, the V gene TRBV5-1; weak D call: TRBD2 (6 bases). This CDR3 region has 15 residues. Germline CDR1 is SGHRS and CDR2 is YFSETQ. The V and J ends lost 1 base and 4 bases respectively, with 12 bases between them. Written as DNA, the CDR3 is TGCGCCAGCAGCTTGTCGGGGGTTGAGTACAATGAGCAGTTCTTC. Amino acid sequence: CASSLSGVEYNEQFF.

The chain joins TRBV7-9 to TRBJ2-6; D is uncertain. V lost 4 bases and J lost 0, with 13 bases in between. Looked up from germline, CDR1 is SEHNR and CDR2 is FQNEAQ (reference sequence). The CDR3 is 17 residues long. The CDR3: CASSSPYIASGANVLTF. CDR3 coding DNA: TGTGCCAGCAGCTCCCCTTACATCGCCTCTGGGGCCAACGTCCTGACTTTC.

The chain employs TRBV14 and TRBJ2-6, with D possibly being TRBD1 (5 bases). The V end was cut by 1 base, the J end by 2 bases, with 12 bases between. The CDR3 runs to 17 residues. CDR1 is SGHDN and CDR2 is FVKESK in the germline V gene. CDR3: CASSQVQGEAGANVLTF. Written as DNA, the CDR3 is TGTGCCAGCAGCCAAGTTCAGGGCGAAGCTGGGGCCAACGTCCTGACTTTC.

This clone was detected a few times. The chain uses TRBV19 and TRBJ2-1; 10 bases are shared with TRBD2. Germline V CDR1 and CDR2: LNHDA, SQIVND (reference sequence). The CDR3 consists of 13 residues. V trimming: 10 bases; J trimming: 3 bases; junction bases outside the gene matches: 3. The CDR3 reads CATGTSDYNEQFF. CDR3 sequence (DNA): TGTGCCACAGGGACTAGCGACTACAATGAGCAGTTCTTC.

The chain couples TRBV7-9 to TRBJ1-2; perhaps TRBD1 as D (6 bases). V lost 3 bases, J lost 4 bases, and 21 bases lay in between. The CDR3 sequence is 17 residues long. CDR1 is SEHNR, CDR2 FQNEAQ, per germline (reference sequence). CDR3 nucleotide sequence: TGTGCCAGCAGCTTGGTCAATTACAGGGCGAACATCTATGGCTACACCTTC. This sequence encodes CASSLVNYRANIYGYTF.

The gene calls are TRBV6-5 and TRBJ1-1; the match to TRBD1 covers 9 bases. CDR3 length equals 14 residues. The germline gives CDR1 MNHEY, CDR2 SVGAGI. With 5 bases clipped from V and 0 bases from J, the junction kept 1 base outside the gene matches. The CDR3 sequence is CASSGTGMNTEAFF. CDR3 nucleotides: TGTGCCAGCAGTGGGACAGGGATGAACACTGAAGCTTTCTTT.

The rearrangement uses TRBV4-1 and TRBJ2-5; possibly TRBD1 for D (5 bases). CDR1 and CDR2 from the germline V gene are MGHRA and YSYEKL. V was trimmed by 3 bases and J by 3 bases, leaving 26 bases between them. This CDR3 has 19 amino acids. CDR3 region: CASSHGGRANQKAEETQYF. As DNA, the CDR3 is TGCGCCAGCAGCCACGGCGGCAGGGCAAATCAAAAAGCTGAAGAGACCCAGTACTTC.

This CDR3 is CASSLGQALLKGTQYF. Here the CDR3 DNA reads TGTGCCAGCAGCTTAGGACAGGCCCTCCTCAAGGGCACGCAGTATTTT. V and J are TRBV11-2 and TRBJ2-3, with D perhaps matching TRBD1 (6 bases). CDR3 size: 16 residues. From germline, CDR1 is SGHAT and CDR2 FQNNGV. The V end was cut by 1 base, the J end by 9 bases, with 20 bases between. The whole variable domain, remainder taken from reference TRBV11-2 and TRBJ2-3, is EAGVAQSPRYKIIEKRQSVAFWCNPISGHATLYWYQQILGQGPKLLIQFQNNGVVDDSQLPKDRFSAERLKGVDSTLKIQPAKLEDSAVYLCASSLGQALLKGTQYFGPGTRLTVL.

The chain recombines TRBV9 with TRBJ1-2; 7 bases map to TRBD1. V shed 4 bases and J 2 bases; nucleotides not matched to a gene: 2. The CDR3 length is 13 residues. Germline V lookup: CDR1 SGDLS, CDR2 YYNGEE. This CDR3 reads CASSMTGNYGYTF. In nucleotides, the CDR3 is TGTGCCAGCAGCATGACAGGGAACTATGGCTACACCTTC.

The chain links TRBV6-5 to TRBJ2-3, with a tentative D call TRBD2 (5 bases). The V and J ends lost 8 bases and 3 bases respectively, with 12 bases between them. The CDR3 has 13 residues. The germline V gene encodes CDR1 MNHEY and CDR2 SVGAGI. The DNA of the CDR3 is TGTGCCAGCCACCCCGGCGGGACAGATACGCAGTATTTT. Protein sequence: CASHPGGTDTQYF.

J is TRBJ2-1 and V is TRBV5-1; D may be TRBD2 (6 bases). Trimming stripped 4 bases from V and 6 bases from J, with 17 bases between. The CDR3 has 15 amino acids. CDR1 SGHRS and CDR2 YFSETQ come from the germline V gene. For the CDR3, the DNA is TGCGCCAGCAGCCCGGGGCCTAGCGTTGGCAATGAGCAGTTCTTC. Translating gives CASSPGPSVGNEQFF.

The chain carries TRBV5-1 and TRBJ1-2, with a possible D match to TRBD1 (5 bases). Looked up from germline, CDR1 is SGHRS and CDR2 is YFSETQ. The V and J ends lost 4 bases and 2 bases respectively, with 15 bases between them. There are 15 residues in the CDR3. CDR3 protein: CASSITGGQNYGYTF. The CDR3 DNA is TGCGCCAGCAGCATAACCGGGGGTCAAAACTATGGCTACACCTTC.

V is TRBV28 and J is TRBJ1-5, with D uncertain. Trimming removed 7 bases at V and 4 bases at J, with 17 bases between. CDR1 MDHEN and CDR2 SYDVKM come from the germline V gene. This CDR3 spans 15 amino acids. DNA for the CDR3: TGTGCCAGCACCTCCCCGTCGGGGAATAATCAGCCCCAGCATTTT. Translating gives CASTSPSGNNQPQHF.

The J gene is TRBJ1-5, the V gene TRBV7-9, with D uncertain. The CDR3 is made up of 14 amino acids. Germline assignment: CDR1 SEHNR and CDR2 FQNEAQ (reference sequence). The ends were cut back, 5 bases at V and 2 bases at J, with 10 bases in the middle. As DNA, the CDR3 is TGTGCCAGCAGCCATGACGGGGGCAATCAGCCCCAGCATTTT. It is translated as CASSHDGGNQPQHF.

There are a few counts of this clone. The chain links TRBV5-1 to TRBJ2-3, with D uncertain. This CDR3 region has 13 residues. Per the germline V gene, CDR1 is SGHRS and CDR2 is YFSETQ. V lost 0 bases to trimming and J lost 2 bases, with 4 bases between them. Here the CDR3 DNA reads TGCGCCAGCAGCTTGGACAACACAGATACGCAGTATTTT. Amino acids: CASSLDNTDTQYF.

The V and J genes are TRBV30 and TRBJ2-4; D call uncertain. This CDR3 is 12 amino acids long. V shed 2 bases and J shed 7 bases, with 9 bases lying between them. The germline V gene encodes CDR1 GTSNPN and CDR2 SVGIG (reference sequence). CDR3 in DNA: TGTGCCTGGAGTAACAGACGGAACATTCAGTACTTC. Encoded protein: CAWSNRRNIQYF.

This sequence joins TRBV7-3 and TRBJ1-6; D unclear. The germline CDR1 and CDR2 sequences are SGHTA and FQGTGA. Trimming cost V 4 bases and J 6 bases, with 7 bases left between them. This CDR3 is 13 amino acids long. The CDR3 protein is CASSSYINSPLHF. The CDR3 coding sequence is TGTGCCAGCAGCTCCTATATTAATTCACCCCTCCACTTT.

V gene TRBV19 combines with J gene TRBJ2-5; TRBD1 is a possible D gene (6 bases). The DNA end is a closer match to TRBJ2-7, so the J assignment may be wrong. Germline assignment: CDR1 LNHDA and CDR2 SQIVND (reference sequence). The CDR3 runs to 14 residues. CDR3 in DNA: TGTGCCAGTAGTCCCTTAGACAGGAGCCACGAGCAGTACTTC. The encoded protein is CASSPLDRSHEQYF.

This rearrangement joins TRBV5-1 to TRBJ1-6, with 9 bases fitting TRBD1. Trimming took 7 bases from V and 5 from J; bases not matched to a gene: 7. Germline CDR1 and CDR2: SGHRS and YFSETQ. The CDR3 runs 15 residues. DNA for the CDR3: TGCGCCAGCGGAAGTAGACAGGGGGATAATTCACCCCTCCACTTT. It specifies CASGSRQGDNSPLHF.

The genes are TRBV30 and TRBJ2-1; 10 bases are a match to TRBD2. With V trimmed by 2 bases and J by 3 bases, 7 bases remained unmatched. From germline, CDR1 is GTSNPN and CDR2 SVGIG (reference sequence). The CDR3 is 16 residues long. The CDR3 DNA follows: TGTGCCTGGAGTAGTTTGGAGCGGGGGGGCTACAATGAGCAGTTCTTC. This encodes CAWSSLERGGYNEQFF. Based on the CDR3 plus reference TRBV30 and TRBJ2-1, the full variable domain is SQTIHQWPATLVQPVGSPLSLECTVEGTSNPNLYWYRQAAGRGLQLLFYSVGIGQISSEVPQNLSASRPQDRQFILSSKKLLLSDSGFYLCAWSSLERGGYNEQFFGPGTRLTVL.

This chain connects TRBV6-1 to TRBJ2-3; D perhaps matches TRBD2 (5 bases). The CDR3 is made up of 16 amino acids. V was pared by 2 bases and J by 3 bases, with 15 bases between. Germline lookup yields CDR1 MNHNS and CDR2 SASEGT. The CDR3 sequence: CASSELLLGGTDTQYF. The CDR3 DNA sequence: TGTGCCAGCAGTGAATTGCTGTTGGGCGGGACAGATACGCAGTATTTT.

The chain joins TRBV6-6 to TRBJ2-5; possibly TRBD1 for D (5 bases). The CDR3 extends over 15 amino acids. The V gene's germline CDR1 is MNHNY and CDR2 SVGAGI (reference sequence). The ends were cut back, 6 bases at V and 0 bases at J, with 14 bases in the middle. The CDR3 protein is CASSQQQGHQETQYF. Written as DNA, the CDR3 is TGTGCCAGCAGCCAGCAGCAGGGCCACCAAGAGACCCAGTACTTC.

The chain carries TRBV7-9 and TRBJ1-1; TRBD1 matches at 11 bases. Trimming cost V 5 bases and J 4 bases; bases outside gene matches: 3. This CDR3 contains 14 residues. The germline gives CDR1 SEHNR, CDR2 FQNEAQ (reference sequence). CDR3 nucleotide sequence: TGTGCCAGCAGCCTAGGACAGGGGGCCACTGAAGCTTTCTTT. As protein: CASSLGQGATEAFF.

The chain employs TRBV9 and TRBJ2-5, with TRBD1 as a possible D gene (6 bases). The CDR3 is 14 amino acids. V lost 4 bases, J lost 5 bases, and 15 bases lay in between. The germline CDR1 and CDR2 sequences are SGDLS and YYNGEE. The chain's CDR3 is CASSSQGLAETQYF. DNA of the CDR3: TGTGCCAGCAGCTCCCAGGGGTTGGCGGAGACCCAGTACTTC.

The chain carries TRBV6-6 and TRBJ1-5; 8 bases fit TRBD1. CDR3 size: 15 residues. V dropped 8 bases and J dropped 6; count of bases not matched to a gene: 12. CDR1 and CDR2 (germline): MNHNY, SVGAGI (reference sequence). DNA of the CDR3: TGTGCCAGCGGAAGTACAGGGGGATCTGGTCAGCCCCAGCATTTT. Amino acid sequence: CASGSTGGSGQPQHF.

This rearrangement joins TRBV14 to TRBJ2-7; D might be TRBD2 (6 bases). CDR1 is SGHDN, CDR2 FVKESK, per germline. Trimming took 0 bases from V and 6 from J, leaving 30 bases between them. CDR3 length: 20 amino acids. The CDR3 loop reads CASSQDVSIREYPRSLEQYF. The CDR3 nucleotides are TGTGCCAGCAGCCAAGATGTAAGTATTCGGGAGTACCCAAGGTCACTCGAGCAGTACTTC.

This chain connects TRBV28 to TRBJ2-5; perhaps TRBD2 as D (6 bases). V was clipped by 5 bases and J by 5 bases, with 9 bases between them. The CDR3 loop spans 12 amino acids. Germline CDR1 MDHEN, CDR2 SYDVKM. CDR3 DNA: TGTGCCAGCAGTCGTCGGGAGGAGACCCAGTACTTC. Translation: CASSRREETQYF.

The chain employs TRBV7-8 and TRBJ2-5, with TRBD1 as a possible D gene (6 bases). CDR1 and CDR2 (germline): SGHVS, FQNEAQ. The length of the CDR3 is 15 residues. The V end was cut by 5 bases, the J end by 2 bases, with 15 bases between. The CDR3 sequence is CASSKWTDRQETQYF. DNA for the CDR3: TGTGCCAGCAGCAAGTGGACAGATAGGCAAGAGACCCAGTACTTC.

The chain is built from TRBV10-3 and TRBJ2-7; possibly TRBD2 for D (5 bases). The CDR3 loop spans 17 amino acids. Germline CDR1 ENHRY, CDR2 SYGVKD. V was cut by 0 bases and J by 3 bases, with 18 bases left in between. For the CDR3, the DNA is TGTGCCATCAGTGAGTCAGGTTCTTTGAGGGTTTTCTACGAGCAGTACTTC. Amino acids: CAISESGSLRVFYEQYF.